These 22 T cell receptor beta chains share one sample of origin, sequenced in a study of spatial heterogeneity in lung cancer. This sample's time point: sample taken at primary tumor resection. A single record per CDR3 protein comes from TCRdb applying MiXCR to the 5' RACE reads. The top ten clones hold 6.8% of a sample with 17,000 or so distinct CDR3 sequences, 5% to 7.5% of them seen once. For these receptors, no antigen is known. Findings of the study overall: Tumor mutation count correlated with how many alpha and beta TCRs expanded intratumorally.

This specimen consisted of lung tumor tissue, obtained at surgery. These TCRs come from a male donor with early-stage non-small cell lung cancer.

This clonotype came up many times. The library was built for alpha chains, so this beta chain is an off-target read and its size means little. J is TRBJ1-5 and V is TRBV6-6; D not resolved. In germline, CDR1 is MNHNY, CDR2 SVGAGI (reference sequence). CDR3 size: 14 residues. Trimming cost V 2 bases and J 7 bases, with 12 bases left between them. The CDR3 DNA reads as TGTGCCAGCAGTTACGACCGTAAGGGACAGCCCCAGCATTTT. Its protein is CASSYDRKGQPQHF.

A note on this clonotype: As an off-target read in a library built for alpha chains, this beta chain has a frequency of little significance. The rearrangement uses TRBV6-2 or TRBV6-3 and TRBJ2-1, with TRBD2 matching 10 bases. Germline CDR1 and CDR2: MNHEY and SVGEGT. Unmatched junction bases numbered 4, after V lost 6 bases and J lost 2 bases. This CDR3 has 15 residues. For the CDR3, the DNA is TGTGCCAGCAGCCCGCTAGCGGGGGCCTACAATGAGCAGTTCTTC. Its protein is CASSPLAGAYNEQFF.

This clonotype was picked up many times. This beta chain came through as a stray read in a library set up for alpha chains, and its size says little. The rearrangement joins TRBV4-3 to TRBJ1-2, with unresolved D. Germline values: CDR1 LGHNA, CDR2 YSLEER. The CDR3 is made up of 14 amino acids. The V end lost 1 base, the J end lost 2 bases, and 8 bases lay between the germline ends. DNA for the CDR3: TGCGCCAGCAGCCAAGCGACTCTCAACTATGGCTACACCTTC. It translates to CASSQATLNYGYTF.

This clonotype was observed a few times. Since it is a stray read in a library aimed at alpha chains, this beta chain has a size that is not meaningful. The chain joins TRBV5-4 to TRBJ2-1; D is perhaps TRBD2 (6 bases). CDR1 and CDR2 (germline): SGHNT, YYREEE (reference sequence). The V gene lost 4 bases and the J gene lost 6 bases, with 14 bases spanning the gap. This CDR3 comprises 14 residues. The CDR3 nucleotides read TGTGCCAGCAGCCCCGGGACTGCGAGCAATGAGCAGTTCTTC. Protein: CASSPGTASNEQFF. Looking up the rest from reference TRBV5-4 and TRBJ2-1 gives the full variable domain: ETGVTQSPTHLIKTRGQQVTLRCSSQSGHNTVSWYQQALGQGPQFIFQYYREEENGRGNFPPRFSGLQFPNYSSELNVNALELDDSALYLCASSPGTASNEQFFGPGTRLTVL.

There are many counts of this clonotype. The library was prepared for alpha chains; this beta chain is a stray read, so its frequency means little. This sequence joins TRBV5-1 and TRBJ1-1; a weak D match, TRBD1 (5 bases). Germline loops: CDR1 SGHRS, CDR2 YFSETQ. The length of the CDR3 is 15 residues. Trimming took 0 bases from V and 0 from J, leaving 9 bases between them. The CDR3 protein is CASSLAWGLNTEAFF. DNA of the CDR3: TGCGCCAGCAGCTTGGCTTGGGGCCTGAACACTGAAGCTTTCTTT.

The sample holds many counts of this clonotype. The library was prepared for alpha chains; this beta chain is a stray read, so its frequency means little. This rearrangement joins TRBV27 to TRBJ2-2; the D call may be TRBD1 or TRBD2 (5 bases each). The ends were cut back, 8 bases at V and 4 bases at J, with 14 bases in the middle. The V gene's germline CDR1 is MNHEY and CDR2 SMNVEV (reference sequence). The CDR3 covers 14 residues. The DNA of the CDR3 is TGTGCCAGCGCCCCGGGACGGATCACCGGGGAGCTGTTTTTT. It encodes CASAPGRITGELFF.

Comment on this clonotype: Within a library made for alpha chains, this beta chain is off target, and its count is uninformative. V usage is TRBV2 and J usage is TRBJ1-6; 8 positions agree with TRBD1. CDR3 length: 15 amino acids. The V gene's germline CDR1 is SNHLY and CDR2 FYNNEI. The junction had 9 bases not matched to a gene; V was cut back by 7 bases and J by 7 bases. The CDR3 sequence is CASTPGQGQNSPLHF. Written as DNA, the CDR3 is TGTGCCAGCACCCCAGGACAGGGCCAAAATTCACCCCTCCACTTT.

This clonotype was seen repeatedly, ten times or more. This beta chain came through as a stray read in a library set up for alpha chains, and its size says little. The chain combines TRBV7-9 with TRBJ2-5, with 10 bases identical to TRBD1. Germline loops: CDR1 SEHNR, CDR2 FQNEAQ (reference sequence). V was pared by 5 bases and J by 5 bases, with 14 bases of the junction left unmatched. The CDR3 sequence is 17 residues long. The CDR3 region has the DNA TGTGCCAGCAGCCCAAGAGGCTTGACAGGGGGCGCGGAGACCCAGTACTTC. This gives the protein CASSPRGLTGGAETQYF.

This clonotype was detected only a few times. A library made for alpha chains picked up this beta chain off target, so its size means little. The CDR3 reads CASSLPPGRPDNQPQHF. DNA for the CDR3: TGTGCCAGCAGCTTACCCCCAGGGCGTCCCGACAATCAGCCCCAGCATTTT. The chain links TRBV11-3 to TRBJ1-5, with a weak D call TRBD1 (5 bases). The germline CDR1 and CDR2 sequences are SGHNT and YENEEA. CDR3 length equals 17 residues. V dropped 2 bases and J dropped 3 bases, with 17 bases sitting between them.

This clonotype was counted ten times or more. Being off target in a library aimed at alpha chains, this beta chain has a size of little meaning. The chain is built from TRBV6-1 and TRBJ1-5, with D possibly being TRBD1 (5 bases). This CDR3 has 15 amino acids. Germline CDR1 and CDR2: MNHNS and SASEGT. V was cut by 6 bases and J by 4 bases, with 16 bases left in between. The CDR3 DNA is TGTGCCAGCAGGGCGTGGGGCGGTGAAAATCAGCCCCAGCATTTT. Amino acid sequence: CASRAWGGENQPQHF.

Sample share makes this clonotype medium-sized (0.01 to 0.1%). With the library built for alpha chains, this beta chain is off target and its frequency is not meaningful. V gene TRBV20-1 combines with J gene TRBJ2-3; 8 bases map to TRBD2. The CDR3 covers 19 residues. Trimming at V came to 3 bases and at J to 0 bases, leaving 17 bases not matched to a gene. Germline lookup yields CDR1 DFQATT and CDR2 SNEGSKA (reference sequence). CDR3 nucleotide sequence: TGCAGTGCTAGCTGGCGTGGGGGAATAGCGGGGCTTAGCACAGATACGCAGTATTTT. It codes for CSASWRGGIAGLSTDTQYF.

This clonotype is deemed medium-sized (0.01 to 0.1%). This beta chain is a stray read from a library made for alpha chains; its abundance is not meaningful. V is TRBV5-1 and J is TRBJ2-7; D possibly uses TRBD1 or TRBD2 (6 bases each). Trimming cost V 0 bases and J 1 base, with 14 bases left between them. Germline V gene data show CDR1 as SGHRS and CDR2 as YFSETQ. The CDR3 is made up of 16 amino acids. CDR3 sequence reads: CASSLEGGTGSYEQYF. The CDR3, as DNA: TGCGCCAGCAGCTTGGAAGGGGGGACGGGATCCTACGAGCAGTACTTC.

About this clonotype itself: This beta chain turned up in a library designed for alpha chains; as an off-target read, its abundance says little. The CDR3 region is CASSSGQARETQYF. CDR3 in DNA: TGTGCCAGCAGCTCGGGACAGGCTCGGGAGACCCAGTACTTC. The chain joins TRBV7-8 to TRBJ2-5, with 8 nucleotides matching TRBD1. In germline, CDR1 is SGHVS, CDR2 FQNEAQ. The CDR3 has 14 residues. V gave up 4 bases and J gave up 5 bases; unmatched junction bases: 6.

Ten or more counts support this clonotype. Found in a library prepared for alpha chains, this beta chain is an off-target read, and its abundance has little meaning. The chain recombines TRBV29-1 with TRBJ2-5; 14 bases are a match to TRBD2. The V segment lost 6 bases and the J segment 5 bases; nucleotides outside the gene matches: 5. This CDR3 contains 14 residues. Germline CDR1 and CDR2: SQVTM and ANQGSEA. In DNA, the CDR3 is TGCAGCGTCCGGACTAGCGGGGGGAAGGAGACCCAGTACTTC. Its protein product is CSVRTSGGKETQYF.

This clonotype was found many times. Within a library made for alpha chains, this beta chain is off target, and its count is uninformative. The chain employs TRBV5-4 and TRBJ2-5; D is ambiguous. V was clipped by 0 bases and J by 5 bases, with 2 bases between them. Germline lookup yields CDR1 SGHNT and CDR2 YYREEE (reference sequence). This CDR3 comprises 11 residues. CDR3 amino acids: CASSLEETQYF. In nucleotides, the CDR3 is TGTGCCAGCAGCTTGGAGGAGACCCAGTACTTC.

This clonotype was counted a few times. This beta chain appears as a stray read in a library generated for alpha chains; its size is not informative. The rearrangement links TRBV20-1 to TRBJ2-1, with TRBD1 identical over 7 bases. Germline-derived CDR1 and CDR2 are DFQATT and SNEGSKA (reference sequence). The CDR3 spans 14 residues. With V trimmed by 3 bases and J by 1 base, 3 bases remained unmatched. CDR3 DNA sequence: TGCAGTGCTAGGGACAGGCAATCCTACAATGAGCAGTTCTTC. This translates into CSARDRQSYNEQFF.

This clonotype was picked up many times. This beta chain turned up in a library designed for alpha chains; as an off-target read, its abundance says little. The gene calls are TRBV4-3 and TRBJ2-7; a weak D match, TRBD1 (5 bases). From germline, CDR1 is LGHNA and CDR2 YSLEER. The CDR3 is made up of 14 amino acids. V was clipped by 0 bases and J by 0 bases, with 6 bases between them. CDR3 coding DNA: TGCGCCAGCAGCCAAGATAGGGGCTCCTACGAGCAGTACTTC. Protein product: CASSQDRGSYEQYF.

This clonotype was counted a few times. For a library built for alpha chains, this beta chain is a stray read; little rests on its size. The chain has TRBV7-2 and TRBJ2-3, with TRBD2 matching over 9 bases. Germline V gene data show CDR1 as SGHTA and CDR2 as FQGNSA. Trimming at V came to 2 bases and at J to 1 base, leaving 4 bases not matched to a gene. The CDR3 has 16 amino acids. CDR3 in amino acids: CASSLRSGRGTDTQYF. The DNA for the CDR3 is TGTGCCAGCAGCTTACGTAGCGGGAGAGGCACAGATACGCAGTATTTT.

This clonotype appeared many times. Little can be read into the size of this beta chain, an off-target read in a library designed for alpha chains. The chain is built from TRBV12-3 or TRBV12-4 and TRBJ1-2, with a weak D call TRBD1 (6 bases). The CDR3 extends over 13 amino acids. Between the trimmed V and J ends, which lost 6 bases and 8 bases, there was a span of 16 bases. The DNA for the CDR3 is TGTGCCAGCAGGGACAGACAGAAAGGAGGCTACACCTTC. This sequence encodes CASRDRQKGGYTF.

This clonotype was counted many times. Because this beta chain is a stray read in a library intended to capture alpha chains, its abundance should not be given much weight. The chain couples TRBV20-1 to TRBJ2-2, with unresolved D. CDR3 size: 12 residues. Germline values: CDR1 DFQATT, CDR2 SNEGSKA (reference sequence). Trimming took off 3 bases at V and 7 bases at J, with 9 bases between the two ends. CDR3 nucleotide sequence: TGCAGTGCTAGCCATGGCAGCGGGGAGCTGTTTTTT. It translates to CSASHGSGELFF.

This clonotype was picked up many times. This beta chain is a stray sequence in a library constructed for alpha chains; its clone size is not meaningful. The rearrangement links TRBV27 to TRBJ2-2, with D perhaps matching TRBD1 (5 bases). Germline assignment: CDR1 MNHEY and CDR2 SMNVEV (reference sequence). Between the trimmed V and J ends, which lost 5 bases and 8 bases, there was a span of 24 bases. The CDR3 covers 17 residues. CDR3 coding DNA: TGTGCCAGCAGTCCTCAAGCTGATACAGGTTTTGTTGGGGAGCTGTTTTTT. This sequence encodes CASSPQADTGFVGELFF.

Many counts were recorded for this clonotype. Since it is a stray read in a library aimed at alpha chains, this beta chain has a size that is not meaningful. The chain couples TRBV6-5 to TRBJ2-7; no definite D call. Germline lookup yields CDR1 MNHEY and CDR2 SVGAGI. CDR3 length: 13 amino acids. Trimming left V 4 bases short and J 0 bases short, with 7 bases between. CDR3 nucleotide sequence: TGTGCCAGCAGTTCGCCGGGCTCCTACGAGCAGTACTTC. Residues: CASSSPGSYEQYF.